The TCR beta chain under discussion was sequenced for a study of regulatory T cells in long-lasting Graves disease. HTBI primers from iRepertoire and Arm-PCR of CDR3 regions yielded the TCR beta libraries. TCRdb re-analysed the multiplex PCR reads in MiXCR, keeping a single row per CDR3 protein. The sample gives approximately 560,000 distinct CDR3 sequences, about 15% of which show up once; around 13% is in the top ten. The time point denotes: newly diagnosed GD, antithyroid drugs for less than 3 months. The TCR library was prepared using RNA isolated from PBMCs. There are many counts of this clonotype. Germline V gives CDR1 MNHNS, CDR2 SASEGT. The V and J ends lost 1 base and 5 bases respectively, with 11 bases between them. The CDR3 loop spans 14 amino acids. These data were also reused for a study on T cells in Graves' hyperthyroidism and ophthalmopathy.

This chain uses TRBV6-1 with TRBJ2-5, with unresolved D. The TCR comes from a man between 18 and 29 years old with Graves disease. The sample in question was peripheral blood mononuclear cells (PBMCs), obtained at new diagnosis, from a patient treated with antithyroid drugs. The chain's CDR3 is CASSEDSTVETQYF. The DNA of the CDR3 is TGTGCCAGCAGTGAAGATAGTACCGTGGAGACCCAGTACTTC.